These 2 T cell receptor beta chains came from one sample sequenced in a study of spatial heterogeneity in lung cancer (dated by TCRdb to the late 2010s). Study-level results and caveats: The tumor nonsynonymous mutation count correlated with the number of expanded alpha and beta TCRs within the tumor.

Which antigens these TCRs recognize remains unknown. The method behind the library was 5' RACE. The sequencer was a NextSeq 500. The public reads were run again by TCRdb, first through fastp at Q25 and then through MiXCR, and only productive beta chains were kept. Rows with a matching CDR3 protein are joined into one entry that keeps the most common DNA and genes. For this sample the table gives around 100,000 distinct CDR3 sequences, of which 3.5% to 5% were detected only once. Clones ranked in the top ten supply 21% of the sample. In light of the paper, this sample's time point label describes: sample taken at primary tumor resection. This specimen was lung tumor tissue, taken at surgery. The receptors originated from a male donor with early-stage non-small cell lung cancer.

This clonotype was counted many times. The chain carries TRBV28 and TRBJ2-7, with 8 bases fitting TRBD1. This CDR3 has 12 residues. V gave up 6 bases and J gave up 7 bases; unmatched junction bases: 5. Per the germline V gene, CDR1 is MDHEN and CDR2 is SYDVKM. Here the CDR3 reads CASRIQGEEQYF. The CDR3 DNA sequence: TGTGCCAGCAGGATACAGGGGGAGGAGCAGTACTTC.

This clonotype has a count of ten or more. This chain links TRBV29-1 with TRBJ1-1; the D is unclear. Germline-derived CDR1 and CDR2 are SQVTM and ANQGSEA. Trimming stripped 4 bases from V and 1 base from J, with 13 bases between. This CDR3 is 14 amino acids long. CDR3 sequence (DNA): TGCAGCGTTGCGGGTCGATCGGGGAACACTGAAGCTTTCTTT. Protein sequence: CSVAGRSGNTEAFF. Using reference TRBV29-1 and TRBJ1-1 for the parts outside the CDR3, the full variable domain is SAVISQKPSRDICQRGTSLTIQCQVDSQVTMMFWYRQQPGQSLTLIATANQGSEATYESGFVIDKFPISRPNLTFSTLTVSNMSPEDSSIYLCSVAGRSGNTEAFFGQGTRLTVV.